This T cell receptor (beta chain) came from a study of control samples from healthy donors and cancer patients. The CDR3 runs to 13 residues. Germline loops: CDR1 MNHEY, CDR2 SMNVEV (reference sequence). V was pared by 5 bases and J by 6 bases, with 14 bases between. This clone was picked up one time. Assay used: immunoSEQ multiplex PCR; TCRdb lists only in-frame clones, some missing. Counted here are 150,000 or so clones, roughly 94% occurring once; the ten biggest clones make up 5.5% to 6%. The receptor's source is a man in his forties or fifties in good health. The chain has TRBV27 and TRBJ2-7, with D possibly being TRBD1 (6 bases). The sequenced material came from blood. This CDR3 reads CASSLGATGEQYF. The CDR3 DNA reads TGTGCCAGCAGTCTGGGGGCAACGGGCGAGCAGTACTTC.